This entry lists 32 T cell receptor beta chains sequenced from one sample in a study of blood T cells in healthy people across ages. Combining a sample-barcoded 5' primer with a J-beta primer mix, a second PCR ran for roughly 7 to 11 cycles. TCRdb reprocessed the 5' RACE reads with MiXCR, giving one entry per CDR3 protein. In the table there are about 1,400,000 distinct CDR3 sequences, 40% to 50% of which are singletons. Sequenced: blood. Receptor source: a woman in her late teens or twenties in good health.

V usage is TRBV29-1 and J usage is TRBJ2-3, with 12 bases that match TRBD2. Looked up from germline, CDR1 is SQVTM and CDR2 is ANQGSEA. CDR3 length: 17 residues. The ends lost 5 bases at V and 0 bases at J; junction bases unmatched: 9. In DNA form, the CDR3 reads TGCAGCGTTTTGACTAGCGGGAGACCACCTAGCACAGATACGCAGTATTTT. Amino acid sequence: CSVLTSGRPPSTDTQYF.

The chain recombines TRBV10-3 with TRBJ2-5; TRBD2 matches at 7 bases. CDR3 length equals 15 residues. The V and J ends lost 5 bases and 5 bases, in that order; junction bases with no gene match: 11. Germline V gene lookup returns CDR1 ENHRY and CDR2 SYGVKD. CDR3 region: CAISQVGAGLETQYF. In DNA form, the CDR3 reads TGTGCCATCAGTCAGGTCGGAGCGGGACTGGAGACCCAGTACTTC.

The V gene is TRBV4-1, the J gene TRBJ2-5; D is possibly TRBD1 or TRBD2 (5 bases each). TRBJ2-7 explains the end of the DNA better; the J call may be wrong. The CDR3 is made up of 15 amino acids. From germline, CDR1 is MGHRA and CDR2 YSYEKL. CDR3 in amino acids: CASSQVPLGEYEQYF. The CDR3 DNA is TGCGCCAGCAGCCAAGTACCCTTGGGGGAGTACGAGCAGTACTTC.

Written as DNA, the CDR3 is TGTGCCAGCAGCTTAACGTCACAGGGGGCGAGGGAGACCCAGTACTTC. Protein product: CASSLTSQGARETQYF. The chain couples TRBV7-3 to TRBJ2-7, with 9 bases aligning to TRBD1. The end of the DNA aligns better with TRBJ2-5, so the J call may be wrong. This CDR3 has 16 residues. Looked up from germline, CDR1 is SGHTA and CDR2 is FQGTGA.

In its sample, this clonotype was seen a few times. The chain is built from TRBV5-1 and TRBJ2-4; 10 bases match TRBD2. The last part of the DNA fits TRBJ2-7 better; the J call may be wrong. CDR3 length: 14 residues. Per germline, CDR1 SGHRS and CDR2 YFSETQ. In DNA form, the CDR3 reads TGCGCCAGCAGCTTAGGAGCGGGAGGGGCCGAGCAGTACTTC. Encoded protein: CASSLGAGGAEQYF.

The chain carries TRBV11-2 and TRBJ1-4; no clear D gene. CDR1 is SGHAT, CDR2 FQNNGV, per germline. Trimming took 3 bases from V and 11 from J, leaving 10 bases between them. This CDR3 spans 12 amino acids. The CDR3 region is CASSFADGKLFF. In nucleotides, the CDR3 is TGTGCCAGCAGCTTTGCGGACGGGAAACTGTTTTTT.

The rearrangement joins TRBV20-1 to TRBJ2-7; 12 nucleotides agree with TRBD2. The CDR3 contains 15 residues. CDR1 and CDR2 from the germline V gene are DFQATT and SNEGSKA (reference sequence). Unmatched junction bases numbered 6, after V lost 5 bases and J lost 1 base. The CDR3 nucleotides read TGCAGTGCTTGGACTAGCGGGGCTCCGTCCTACGAGCAGTACTTC. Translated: CSAWTSGAPSYEQYF.

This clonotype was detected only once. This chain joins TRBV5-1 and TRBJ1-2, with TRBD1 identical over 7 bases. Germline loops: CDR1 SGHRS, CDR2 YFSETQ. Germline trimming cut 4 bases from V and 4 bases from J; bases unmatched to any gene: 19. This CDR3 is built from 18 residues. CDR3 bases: TGCGCCAGCAGCCTGACCCGGGACAGCCTTAAAAGGAGCTATGGCTACACCTTC. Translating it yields CASSLTRDSLKRSYGYTF.

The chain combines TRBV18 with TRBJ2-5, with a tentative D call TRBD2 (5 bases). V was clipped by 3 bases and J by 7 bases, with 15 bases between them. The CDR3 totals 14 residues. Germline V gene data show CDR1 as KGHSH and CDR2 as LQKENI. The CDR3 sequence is CASSPDSALWTQYF. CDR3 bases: TGTGCCAGCTCACCGGACTCCGCGTTGTGGACCCAGTACTTC.

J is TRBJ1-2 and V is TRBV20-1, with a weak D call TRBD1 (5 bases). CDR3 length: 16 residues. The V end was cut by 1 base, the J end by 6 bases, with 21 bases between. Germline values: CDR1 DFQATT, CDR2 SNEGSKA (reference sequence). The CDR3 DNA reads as TGCAGTGCTAGAGTCCTGGGGACTGCCGGAAAGGATGGCTACACCTTC. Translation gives CSARVLGTAGKDGYTF.

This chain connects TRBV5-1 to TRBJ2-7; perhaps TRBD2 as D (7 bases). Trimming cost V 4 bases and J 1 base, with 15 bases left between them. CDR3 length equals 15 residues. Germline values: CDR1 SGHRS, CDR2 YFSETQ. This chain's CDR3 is CASSTTGGHSYEQYF. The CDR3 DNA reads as TGCGCCAGCAGCACAACGGGGGGCCATTCCTACGAGCAGTACTTC.

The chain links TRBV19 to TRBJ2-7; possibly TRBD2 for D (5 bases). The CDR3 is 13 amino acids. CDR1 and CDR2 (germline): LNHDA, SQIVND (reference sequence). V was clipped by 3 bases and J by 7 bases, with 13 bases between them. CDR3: CASSIYLSGEQYF. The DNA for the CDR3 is TGTGCCAGTAGTATCTACCTATCGGGAGAGCAGTACTTC.

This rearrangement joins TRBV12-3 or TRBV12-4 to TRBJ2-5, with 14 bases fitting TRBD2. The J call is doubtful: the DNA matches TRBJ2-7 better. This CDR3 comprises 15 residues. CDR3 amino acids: CASSPGLAGVSEQYF. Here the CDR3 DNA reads TGTGCCAGCAGTCCGGGACTAGCGGGAGTATCCGAGCAGTACTTC.

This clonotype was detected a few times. The CDR3 DNA sequence: TGTGCCAGCAGCTTGTCAGGGTTTGATTCACCCCTCCACTTT. Translating gives CASSLSGFDSPLHF. V is TRBV5-5 and J is TRBJ1-6, with a tentative D call TRBD1 (5 bases). Trimming removed 1 base at V and 8 bases at J, with 10 bases between. Per the germline V gene, CDR1 is SGHKS and CDR2 is YYEKEE (reference sequence). CDR3 length equals 14 residues.

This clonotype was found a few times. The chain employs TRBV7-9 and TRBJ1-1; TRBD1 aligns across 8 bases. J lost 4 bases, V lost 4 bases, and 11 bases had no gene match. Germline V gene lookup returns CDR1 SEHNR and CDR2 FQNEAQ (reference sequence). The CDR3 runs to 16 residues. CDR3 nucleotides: TGTGCCAGCAGCTCCAGGACAGGGAAGGAGAGCACTGAAGCTTTCTTT. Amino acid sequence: CASSSRTGKESTEAFF.

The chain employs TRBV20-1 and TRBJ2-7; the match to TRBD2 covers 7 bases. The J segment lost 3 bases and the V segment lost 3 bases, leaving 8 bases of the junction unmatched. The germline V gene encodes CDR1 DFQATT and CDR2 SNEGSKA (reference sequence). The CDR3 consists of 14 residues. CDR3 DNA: TGCAGTGCTAGCCCCCCACTAGCGAGCTACGAGCAGTACTTC. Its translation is CSASPPLASYEQYF.

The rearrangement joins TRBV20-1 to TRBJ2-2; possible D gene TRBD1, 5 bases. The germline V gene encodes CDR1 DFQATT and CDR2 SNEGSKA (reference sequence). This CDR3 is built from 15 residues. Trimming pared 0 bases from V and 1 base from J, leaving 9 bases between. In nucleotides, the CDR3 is TGCAGTGCTAGAGAGGTTACAGGGAACACCGGGGAGCTGTTTTTT. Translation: CSAREVTGNTGELFF.

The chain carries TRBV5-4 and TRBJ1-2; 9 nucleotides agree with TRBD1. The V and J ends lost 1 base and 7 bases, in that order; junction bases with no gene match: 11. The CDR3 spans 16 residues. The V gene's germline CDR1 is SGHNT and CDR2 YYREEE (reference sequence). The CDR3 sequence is CASSLSFTGTGSGYTF. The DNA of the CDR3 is TGTGCCAGCAGCTTGTCCTTTACCGGGACAGGGTCTGGCTACACCTTC.

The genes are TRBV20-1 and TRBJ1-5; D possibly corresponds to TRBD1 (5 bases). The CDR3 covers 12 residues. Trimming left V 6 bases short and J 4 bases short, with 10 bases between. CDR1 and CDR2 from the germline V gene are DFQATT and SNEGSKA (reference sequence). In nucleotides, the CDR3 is TGCAGTGCCCTTCGGGGGAATCAGCCCCAGCATTTT. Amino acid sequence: CSALRGNQPQHF.

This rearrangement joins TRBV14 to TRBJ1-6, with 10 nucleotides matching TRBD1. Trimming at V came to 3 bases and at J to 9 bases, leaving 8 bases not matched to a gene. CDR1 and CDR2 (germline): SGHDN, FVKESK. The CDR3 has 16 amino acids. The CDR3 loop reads CASSHPGQGYGSPLHF. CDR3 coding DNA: TGTGCCAGCAGCCATCCGGGACAGGGGTATGGTTCACCCCTCCACTTT.

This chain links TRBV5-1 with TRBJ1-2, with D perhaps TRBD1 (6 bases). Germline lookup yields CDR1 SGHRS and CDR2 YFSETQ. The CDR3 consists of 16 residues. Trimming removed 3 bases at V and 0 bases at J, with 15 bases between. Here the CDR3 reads CASSYTGSAANYGYTF. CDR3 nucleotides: TGCGCCAGCAGCTACACAGGGAGTGCGGCTAACTATGGCTACACCTTC.

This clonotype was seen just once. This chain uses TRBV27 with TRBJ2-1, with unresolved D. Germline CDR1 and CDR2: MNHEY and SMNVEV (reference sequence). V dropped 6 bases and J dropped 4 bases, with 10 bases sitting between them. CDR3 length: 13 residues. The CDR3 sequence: CASRADGYNEQFF. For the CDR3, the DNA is TGTGCCAGCAGGGCCGACGGGTACAATGAGCAGTTCTTC.

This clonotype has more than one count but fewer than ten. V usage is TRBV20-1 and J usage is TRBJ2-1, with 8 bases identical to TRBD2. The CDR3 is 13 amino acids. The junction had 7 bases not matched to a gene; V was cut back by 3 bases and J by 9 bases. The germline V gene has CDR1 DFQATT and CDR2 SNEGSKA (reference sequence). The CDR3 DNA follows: TGCAGTGCTAGGCCCGGGACTAGGCCTGAGCAGTTCTTC. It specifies CSARPGTRPEQFF.

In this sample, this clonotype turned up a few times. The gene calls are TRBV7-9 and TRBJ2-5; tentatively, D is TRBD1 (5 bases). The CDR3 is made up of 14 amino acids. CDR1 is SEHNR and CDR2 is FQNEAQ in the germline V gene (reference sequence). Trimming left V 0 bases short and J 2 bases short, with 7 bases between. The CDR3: CASSLATGQETQYF. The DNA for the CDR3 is TGTGCCAGCAGCTTAGCCACAGGTCAAGAGACCCAGTACTTC.

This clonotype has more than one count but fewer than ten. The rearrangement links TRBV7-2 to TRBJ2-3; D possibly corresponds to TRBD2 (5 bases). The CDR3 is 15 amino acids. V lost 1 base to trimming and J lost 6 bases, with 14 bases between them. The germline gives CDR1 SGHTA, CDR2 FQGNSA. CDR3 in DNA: TGTGCCAGCAGCTTAGAAGGCGGAGGAGCTGATACGCAGTATTTT. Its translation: CASSLEGGGADTQYF.

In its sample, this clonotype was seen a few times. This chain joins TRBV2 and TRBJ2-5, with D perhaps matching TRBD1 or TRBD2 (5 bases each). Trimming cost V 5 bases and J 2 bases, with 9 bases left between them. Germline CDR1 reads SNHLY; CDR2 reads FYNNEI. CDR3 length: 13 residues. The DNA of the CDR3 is TGTGCCAGCAGTAGGGACCCGCAAGAGACCCAGTACTTC. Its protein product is CASSRDPQETQYF.

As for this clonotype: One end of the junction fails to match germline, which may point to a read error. As DNA, the CDR3 is TGTGACAGCAGCCAAGACGGTTCGGGGGCAACCTACGAGCAGTACTTC. Amino acid sequence: CDSSQDGSGATYEQYF. The chain recombines TRBV4-2 with TRBJ2-7, with D possibly being TRBD1 or TRBD2 (6 bases each). CDR1 is LGHNA, CDR2 YNFKEQ, per germline. This CDR3 comprises 16 residues.

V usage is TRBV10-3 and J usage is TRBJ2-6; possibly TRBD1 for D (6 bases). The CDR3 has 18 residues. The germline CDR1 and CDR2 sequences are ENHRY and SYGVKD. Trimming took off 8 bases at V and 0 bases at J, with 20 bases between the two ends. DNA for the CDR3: TGTGCCATCGGTGCGGTCGCAGGGGCCAACTCTGGGGCCAACGTCCTGACTTTC. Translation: CAIGAVAGANSGANVLTF.

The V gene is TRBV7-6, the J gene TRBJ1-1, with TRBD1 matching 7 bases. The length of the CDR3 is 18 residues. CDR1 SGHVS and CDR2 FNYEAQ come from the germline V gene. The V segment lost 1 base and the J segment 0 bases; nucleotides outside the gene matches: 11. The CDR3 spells CASSLGAGGILMNTEAFF. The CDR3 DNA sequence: TGTGCCAGCAGCTTAGGGGCAGGGGGTATCCTAATGAACACTGAAGCTTTCTTT.

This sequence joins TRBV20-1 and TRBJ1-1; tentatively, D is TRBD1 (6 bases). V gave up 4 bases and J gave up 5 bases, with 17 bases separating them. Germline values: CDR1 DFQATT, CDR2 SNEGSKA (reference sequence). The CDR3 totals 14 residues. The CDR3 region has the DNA TGCAGTGCTAAGGGGGGGCAGTCAGAAACTGAAGCTTTCTTT. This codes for CSAKGGQSETEAFF.

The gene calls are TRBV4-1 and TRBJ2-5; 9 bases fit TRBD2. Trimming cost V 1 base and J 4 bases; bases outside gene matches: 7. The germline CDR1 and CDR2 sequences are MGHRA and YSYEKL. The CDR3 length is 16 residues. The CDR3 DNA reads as TGCGCCAGCAGCCAAGTCCCCTTAGCGGGAGCAGAGACCCAGTACTTC. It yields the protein CASSQVPLAGAETQYF.

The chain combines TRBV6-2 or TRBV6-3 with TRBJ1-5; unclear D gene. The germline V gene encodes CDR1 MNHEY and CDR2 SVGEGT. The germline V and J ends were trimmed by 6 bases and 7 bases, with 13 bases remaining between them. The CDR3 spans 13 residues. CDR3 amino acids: CASSLLELQPQHF. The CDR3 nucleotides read TGTGCCAGCAGCCTGCTCGAGCTCCAGCCCCAGCATTTT.